This is a list of T cell receptor beta chains from one sample in a study of blood T cells in healthy people across ages. TCRdb reprocessed the 5' RACE reads via MiXCR and lists one record per CDR3 protein. In the table there are about 830,000 distinct CDR3 sequences, around two thirds of which are singletons. Sequencing was performed on blood. Every receptor here comes from a man aged 25-40 years in good health. Each CDR3 is given with its conserved first and last residue. D genes are given only for firm matches. The size field is filled for only some rows; it gives once, few, many or a size class.

D: -; size: -; V: TRBV14; J: TRBJ2-3; DNA: TGTGCCAGCAGCCAAGAGGGGGGGCTCACAGATACGCAGTATTTT; CDR3: CASSQEGGLTDTQYF
D: -; size: -; V: TRBV10-3; J: TRBJ1-2; DNA: TGTGCCATCAGTGACGGCCCAGGGACCTATGGTTACACCTTC; CDR3: CAISDGPGTYGYTF
D: TRBD1; size: -; V: TRBV2; J: TRBJ1-1; DNA: TGTGCCAGCAGTGATCGACAGGGGGCGGAAATAGCTGAAGCTTTCTTT; CDR3: CASSDRQGAEIAEAFF
D: TRBD1; size: -; V: TRBV18; J: TRBJ2-1; DNA: TGTGCCAGCTCACCGGCGACACAGGGGGCCGGTTCCTACAATGAGCAGTTCTTC; CDR3: CASSPATQGAGSYNEQFF
D: -; size: few; V: TRBV7-2; J: TRBJ2-1; DNA: TGTGCCAGCAGCCCCGGGGGAACAGGCGAAAGCTCCTACAATGAGCAGTTCTTC; CDR3: CASSPGGTGESSYNEQFF
D: TRBD2; size: -; V: TRBV24-1; J: TRBJ2-7; DNA: TGTGCCACCGAGGGAGGGAAGACCTACAATGAGCAGTACTTC; CDR3: CATEGGKTYNEQYF
D: TRBD2; size: once; V: TRBV20-1; J: TRBJ2-5; DNA: TGCAGTGCCCGTATAGCGGGGGGGATCAATGAGCAGTACTTC; CDR3: CSARIAGGINEQYF
D: TRBD1; size: -; V: TRBV19; J: TRBJ1-4; DNA: TGTGCCAGTAGTCCAGGGGGCGGAAAGCTGTTTTTT; CDR3: CASSPGGGKLFF
D: TRBD2; size: -; V: TRBV27; J: TRBJ2-7; DNA: TGTGCCTGCAGTTTTCGTTCTAGCGGTGAGTCCGAGCAGTACTTC; CDR3: CACSFRSSGESEQYF
D: -; size: -; V: TRBV29-1; J: TRBJ2-5; DNA: TGCAGCGTTCCCGCAGGGACGGAGACCCAGTACTTC; CDR3: CSVPAGTETQYF
D: -; size: -; V: TRBV12-3/TRBV12-4; J: TRBJ2-5; DNA: TGTGCCAGCAGTTTATCACCGCTAGTTACAGAGACCCAGTACTTC; CDR3: CASSLSPLVTETQYF
D: -; size: -; V: TRBV10-3; J: TRBJ2-1; DNA: TGTGCCATCAGTGAATATTCCTACAATGAGCAGTTCTTC; CDR3: CAISEYSYNEQFF
D: -; size: -; V: TRBV3-1; J: TRBJ1-2; DNA: TGTGCCAGCAGCCAAGACACGGACATTTACGGCTACACCTTC; CDR3: CASSQDTDIYGYTF
D: TRBD1; size: -; V: TRBV18; J: TRBJ1-2; DNA: TGTGCCAGCTCACCCGCTGGGGACAGATTTTCCTATGGCTACACCTTC; CDR3: CASSPAGDRFSYGYTF
D: TRBD2; size: -; V: TRBV6-1; J: TRBJ2-7; DNA: TGTGCCACCGTGGGACTAGCACTCCTTTCCTACGAGCAGTACTTC; CDR3: CATVGLALLSYEQYF
D: -; size: -; V: TRBV7-2; J: TRBJ2-7; DNA: TGTGCCAGCAGCTTAGGTGGCCTCACCTACAAGCAGTACTTC; CDR3: CASSLGGLTYKQYF
D: -; size: few; V: TRBV5-1; J: TRBJ1-6; DNA: TGCGCCAGCAGCCCATCCCCGGGGGATTCACCCCTCCACTTT; CDR3: CASSPSPGDSPLHF
D: -; size: -; V: TRBV7-2; J: TRBJ2-7; DNA: TGTGCCAGCAGCTTTACAGTACTTAGCTCCTACGAGCAGTACTTC; CDR3: CASSFTVLSSYEQYF
D: TRBD2; size: many; V: TRBV27; J: TRBJ2-5; DNA: TGTGCCAGCAGTTTTAGCGGGGGCCGGTGGGCCCAGTACTTC; CDR3: CASSFSGGRWAQYF
D: TRBD1; size: few; V: TRBV5-1; J: TRBJ2-5; DNA: TGCGCCAGCGCCACAGAGACAGGGTTAGAGACCCAGTACTTC; CDR3: CASATETGLETQYF
D: -; size: many; V: TRBV29-1; J: TRBJ2-5; DNA: TGCAGCGTTGAAAAGGTTGCAAAAGAGACCCAGTACTTC; CDR3: CSVEKVAKETQYF
D: TRBD2; size: -; V: TRBV7-2; J: TRBJ2-1; DNA: TGTGCCAGCAGCTTAGATGGTGGCGGGGGGATTGAAAATGAGCAGTTCTTC; CDR3: CASSLDGGGGIENEQFF
D: -; size: -; V: TRBV20-1; J: TRBJ2-3; DNA: TGCAGTGCTAGGTTTGACGCCGCCGTCTATACGCAGTATTTT; CDR3: CSARFDAAVYTQYF
D: -; size: few; V: TRBV29-1; J: TRBJ2-5; DNA: TGCAGCGTTCTTGAGGTGGAGGGGGAGACCCAGTACTTC; CDR3: CSVLEVEGETQYF
D: TRBD2; size: few; V: TRBV7-2; J: TRBJ2-7; DNA: TGTGCCAGCAGCACTTCTAGCGGGGGGGCCTACGAGCAGTACTTC; CDR3: CASSTSSGGAYEQYF
D: TRBD2; size: -; V: TRBV28; J: TRBJ2-4; DNA: TGTGCCAGCAGTCCTCCTCGGGGAGGGGCCCATGGCATTCAGTACTTC; CDR3: CASSPPRGGAHGIQYF
D: -; size: -; V: TRBV12-3/TRBV12-4; J: TRBJ1-4; DNA: TGTGCCAGCAGTTCATTCATGCTCCGGGGTAATGAAAAACTGTTTTTT; CDR3: CASSSFMLRGNEKLFF
D: -; size: -; V: TRBV4-1; J: TRBJ2-5; DNA: TGCGCCAGCAGCCCTCGATTGCCGGGGGCTGGAGGGGAGACCCAGTACTTC; CDR3: CASSPRLPGAGGETQYF
D: -; size: few; V: TRBV2; J: TRBJ2-2; DNA: TGTGCCAGCAAAGGGGGGCGCGGGAACACCGGGGAGCTGTTTTTT; CDR3: CASKGGRGNTGELFF
D: -; size: -; V: TRBV29-1; J: TRBJ2-4; DNA: TGCAGCGTTGAAGACGGCAGGGAGGCAAACATTCAGTACTTC; CDR3: CSVEDGREANIQYF
D: -; size: -; V: TRBV29-1; J: TRBJ1-6; DNA: TGCAGCCCCTCTTCGCCCCTCCACTTT; CDR3: CSPSSPLHF
D: -; size: -; V: TRBV6-5; J: TRBJ2-3; DNA: TGTGCCAGCAGTTACGGGCGGCTAAGCACAGATACGCAGTATTTT; CDR3: CASSYGRLSTDTQYF
D: TRBD2; size: -; V: TRBV27; J: TRBJ2-3; DNA: TGTGCCAGCAGTTTACTAATTAGCGGGGGGCCAGATACGCAGTATTTT; CDR3: CASSLLISGGPDTQYF